Below, 12 T cell receptor beta chains from the same sample are listed, as sequenced in a study of blood T cells in healthy people across ages. The second PCR ran roughly 6 to 11 cycles with a sample-barcoded 5' primer and J-beta primers. TCRdb re-called the 5' RACE reads with MiXCR, one entry per CDR3 protein. The sample shows fewer than 650,000 distinct CDR3 sequences, about 29% of them seen only once. These data were also filed under a second study, of T cells of mothers and their children.

Sequenced input: blood. The receptors come from a boy aged 2-9 years in good health.

The chain has TRBV12-3 or TRBV12-4 and TRBJ2-1; TRBD2 matches at 7 bases. With 4 bases clipped from V and 4 bases from J, the junction kept 13 bases outside the gene matches. The CDR3 runs 17 residues. The CDR3 spells CASSSLALAVTYNEQFF. The CDR3 DNA is TGTGCCAGCAGTTCCCTGGCTCTAGCGGTTACGTACAATGAGCAGTTCTTC.

CDR3: CASSPIGEKLFF. The CDR3 DNA sequence: TGTGCCAGCAGTCCGATCGGTGAAAAACTGTTTTTT. V gene TRBV11-2 combines with J gene TRBJ1-4; D gene ambiguous. Deletions cut 6 bases from V and 7 bases from J, with 9 bases between. The CDR3 spans 12 residues. Per the germline V gene, CDR1 is SGHAT and CDR2 is FQNNGV.

V gene TRBV11-2 combines with J gene TRBJ1-2, with no clear D. The CDR3 length is 16 residues. The germline V and J ends were trimmed by 0 bases and 4 bases, with 15 bases remaining between them. Germline loops: CDR1 SGHAT, CDR2 FQNNGV. For the CDR3, the DNA is TGTGCCAGCAGCTTAGATCTCATCGGAACATCCTATGGCTACACCTTC. Translation gives CASSLDLIGTSYGYTF.

A single count supports this clonotype. This chain joins TRBV7-9 and TRBJ1-4; TRBD1 might be the D (5 bases). The V end was cut by 3 bases, the J end by 10 bases, with 9 bases between. CDR1 SEHNR and CDR2 FQNEAQ come from the germline V gene (reference sequence). The CDR3 has 12 amino acids. The CDR3 here is CASSFPGPKLFF. The CDR3 nucleotides are TGTGCCAGCAGCTTTCCGGGGCCAAAACTGTTTTTT. The full variable domain, in which reference TRBV7-9 and TRBJ1-4 provide the parts outside the CDR3, is DTGVSQNPRHKITKRGQNVTFRCDPISEHNRLYWYRQTLGQGPEFLTYFQNEAQLEKSRLLSDRFSAERPKGSFSTLEIQRTEQGDSAMYLCASSFPGPKLFFGSGTQLSVL.

The chain employs TRBV15 and TRBJ2-4, with 11 bases fitting TRBD1. The CDR3 totals 19 residues. The V and J ends lost 3 bases and 2 bases, in that order; junction bases with no gene match: 12. Germline V gene sequence: CDR1 LNHNV, CDR2 YYDKDF (reference sequence). Here the CDR3 reads CATSRGGQGGSGTKNIQYF. DNA of the CDR3: TGTGCCACCAGCAGGGGGGGACAGGGGGGAAGCGGAACCAAAAACATTCAGTACTTC.

This clonotype has a handful of counts. The rearrangement uses TRBV5-1 and TRBJ2-7; 8 bases align to TRBD1. The CDR3 sequence is 13 residues long. J gave up 7 bases and V 4 bases, and 7 bases lay outside the gene matches. Germline V gene lookup returns CDR1 SGHRS and CDR2 YFSETQ. This CDR3 is CASSGQGAGEQYF. The CDR3, as DNA: TGCGCCAGCAGCGGTCAGGGGGCAGGAGAGCAGTACTTC.

The chain combines TRBV20-1 with TRBJ2-3; D is perhaps TRBD2 (10 bases). V was trimmed by 1 base and J by 2 bases, leaving 34 bases between them. This CDR3 is built from 22 residues. Germline CDR1 DFQATT, CDR2 SNEGSKA (reference sequence). Written as DNA, the CDR3 is TGCAGTGCTAGAGCCCCTCGACGTGGACAGGGGATAGCGGGAGGCCCCACAGATACGCAGTATTTT. Protein product: CSARAPRRGQGIAGGPTDTQYF.

The J gene is TRBJ2-2, the V gene TRBV9; 8 bases map to TRBD1. The CDR3 is made up of 16 amino acids. V shed 2 bases and J 5 bases; nucleotides not matched to a gene: 8. From germline, CDR1 is SGDLS and CDR2 YYNGEE. The CDR3 protein is CASSVSTGAVTGELFF. DNA for the CDR3: TGTGCCAGCAGCGTTTCGACAGGGGCTGTTACCGGGGAGCTGTTTTTT.

V and J are TRBV7-9 and TRBJ1-4; D gene unclear. This CDR3 has 19 amino acids. CDR1 is SEHNR, CDR2 FQNEAQ, per germline (reference sequence). The CDR3 DNA follows: TGTACCGGCAGCTTAGCCGATTCGCCGGGGAGACAAACTAATGAAAAACTGTTTTTT. Its translation: CTGSLADSPGRQTNEKLFF.

This clonotype is medium-sized by share. This sequence joins TRBV11-2 and TRBJ1-4; 11 bases agree with TRBD1. The CDR3 spans 16 residues. CDR1 SGHAT and CDR2 FQNNGV come from the germline V gene. V was clipped by 5 bases and J by 8 bases; unmatched bases: 10. In DNA form, the CDR3 reads TGTGCCAGCAGCATAACCGGGACAGGGGGTAGGGAAAAACTGTTTTTT. Its translation is CASSITGTGGREKLFF.

This rearrangement joins TRBV7-9 to TRBJ1-1; no reliable D call. Trimming left V 3 bases short and J 2 bases short, with 10 bases between. CDR1 SEHNR and CDR2 FQNEAQ come from the germline V gene (reference sequence). The CDR3 sequence is 14 residues long. The CDR3 DNA reads TGTGCCAGCAGCTTGATGGAGATTAACACTGAAGCTTTCTTT. It yields the protein CASSLMEINTEAFF.

This clonotype has only a few counts. The J gene is TRBJ2-7, the V gene TRBV7-2, with D possibly called TRBD1 or TRBD2 (5 bases each). V was shortened by 8 bases and J by 2 bases, with 13 bases between the two germline ends. CDR1 and CDR2 from the germline V gene are SGHTA and FQGNSA. The CDR3 is 13 amino acids. This CDR3 is CASRDAATYEQYF. CDR3 coding DNA: TGTGCCAGCCGGGACGCTGCTACCTACGAGCAGTACTTC.